These 28 T cell receptor beta chains came from one sample sequenced in a study of blood T cell repertoires in COVID-19. Data came from immunoSEQ multiplex PCR; TCRdb stores just in-frame clones and leaves some out. This sample carries about 67,000 clones, approximately 87% of them seen once, and the ten largest clones take 4.4%. Input material: peripheral blood. The receptors come from a man aged 45 to 65 with active COVID-19.

This clone appeared many times. This chain uses TRBV19 with TRBJ2-2; 11 bases line up with TRBD2. The CDR3 covers 14 residues. Germline loops: CDR1 LNHDA, CDR2 SQIVND (reference sequence). Trimming cost V 7 bases and J 4 bases; bases outside gene matches: 2. CDR3 loop: CASTGTSGTGELFF. CDR3 DNA sequence: TGTGCCAGTACCGGGACTAGCGGCACCGGGGAGCTGTTTTTT.

The chain joins TRBV9 to TRBJ2-3; D ambiguous. The V and J ends lost 4 bases and 6 bases respectively, with 18 bases between them. Germline assignment: CDR1 SGDLS and CDR2 YYNGEE. The CDR3 length is 15 residues. The CDR3 DNA sequence: TGTGCCAGCAGCCGTAGATCTACCCCCTCCGATACGCAGTATTTT. This translates into CASSRRSTPSDTQYF. Full variable domain (outside the CDR3, taken from reference TRBV9 and TRBJ2-3): DSGVTQTPKHLITATGQRVTLRCSPRSGDLSVYWYQQSLDQGLQFLIQYYNGEERAKGNILERFSAQQFPDLHSELNLSSLELGDSALYFCASSRRSTPSDTQYFGPGTRLTVL.

This clone was seen only a few times. V is TRBV12-5 and J is TRBJ2-7; 9 nucleotides line up with TRBD1. The CDR3 contains 23 residues. J lost 1 base, V lost 0 bases, and 25 bases had no gene match. In germline, CDR1 is LGHNT, CDR2 FRNRAP. CDR3 coding DNA: TGTGCTAGTGGTTTGGTCCCTCGTTGGGCCCTTGACTCGGACAGGGGAACATCCTACGAGCAGTACTTC. Translated: CASGLVPRWALDSDRGTSYEQYF. Drawing the rest from reference TRBV12-5 and TRBJ2-7, the complete variable domain is DARVTQTPRHKVTEMGQEVTMRCQPILGHNTVFWYRQTMMQGLELLAYFRNRAPLDDSGMPKDRFSAEMPDATLATLKIQPSEPRDSAVYFCASGLVPRWALDSDRGTSYEQYFGPGTRLTVT.

The J gene is TRBJ2-1, the V gene TRBV30; TRBD2 is a possible D gene (5 bases). There are 12 residues in the CDR3. CDR1 and CDR2 from the germline V gene are GTSNPN and SVGIG (reference sequence). Trimming pared 7 bases from V and 6 bases from J, leaving 13 bases between. The DNA of the CDR3 is TGTGCCTATCTATACCGGGGCAATGAGCAGTTCTTC. It specifies CAYLYRGNEQFF.

The chain couples TRBV4-3 to TRBJ1-2; D is unresolved. Germline V gene data show CDR1 as LGHNA and CDR2 as YSLEER. The V and J ends lost 0 bases and 4 bases respectively, with 12 bases between them. The CDR3 has 15 residues. CDR3 nucleotides: TGCGCCAGCAGCCAAGACACAGCGGGAATCTATGGCTACACCTTC. This sequence encodes CASSQDTAGIYGYTF.

This chain connects TRBV4-3 to TRBJ2-2; the D gene is possibly TRBD1 (5 bases). Looked up from germline, CDR1 is LGHNA and CDR2 is YSLEER. The CDR3 loop spans 14 amino acids. Between the trimmed V and J ends, which lost 6 bases and 2 bases, there was a span of 10 bases. The CDR3, as DNA: TGCGCCAGCAGTCAGACAGCAAACACCGGGGAGCTGTTTTTT. Translation: CASSQTANTGELFF.

The chain recombines TRBV6-5 with TRBJ1-3; no clear D gene. This CDR3 has 16 residues. From germline, CDR1 is MNHEY and CDR2 SVGAGI. Between the trimmed V and J ends, which lost 0 bases and 0 bases, there was a span of 9 bases. This CDR3 reads CASSYSMRYSGNTIYF. For the CDR3, the DNA is TGTGCCAGCAGTTACTCGATGCGTTACTCTGGAAACACCATATATTTT.

The gene calls are TRBV6-5 and TRBJ1-2; TRBD1 aligns across 8 bases. J gave up 8 bases and V 2 bases, and 4 bases lay outside the gene matches. The CDR3 is 13 amino acids. CDR1 and CDR2 from the germline V gene are MNHEY and SVGAGI. The chain's CDR3 is CASSYDRGRGYTF. In DNA, the CDR3 is TGTGCCAGCAGTTACGACAGGGGTCGCGGCTACACCTTC.

This chain connects TRBV6-9 to TRBJ2-1; D not certain. The CDR3 runs to 16 residues. The V and J ends lost 4 bases and 1 base respectively, with 14 bases between them. From germline, CDR1 is MNHGY and CDR2 SVAAGI. The CDR3 is CASSFPLELSYNEQFF. The CDR3 DNA follows: TGTGCCAGCAGTTTCCCCTTAGAATTATCCTACAATGAGCAGTTCTTC.

This clone is labeled medium-sized (0.01 to 0.1%). The chain is built from TRBV11-2 and TRBJ2-1, with D uncertain. The V end was cut by 3 bases, the J end by 9 bases, with 12 bases between. From germline, CDR1 is SGHAT and CDR2 FQNNGV. CDR3 size: 13 residues. This CDR3 is CASSLVRVPEQFF. DNA of the CDR3: TGTGCCAGCAGCTTGGTTCGGGTCCCTGAGCAGTTCTTC.

The sample holds one count of this clone. The chain carries TRBV6-6 and TRBJ1-3; D is undetermined. Germline V CDR1 and CDR2: MNHNY, SVGAGI (reference sequence). Trimming shortened V by 0 bases and J by 4 bases, and 7 bases separated the two germline ends. This CDR3 comprises 14 residues. The DNA for the CDR3 is TGTGCCAGCAGTTACTCTCTAGTCGGAAACACCATATATTTT. It translates to CASSYSLVGNTIYF.

The chain uses TRBV5-6 and TRBJ2-5, with no clear D. V dropped 3 bases and J dropped 2 bases, with 2 bases sitting between them. Germline V gene sequence: CDR1 SGHDT, CDR2 YYEEEE. This CDR3 is 11 amino acids long. The CDR3 sequence is CASSSQETQYF. CDR3 bases: TGTGCCAGCAGCTCTCAAGAGACCCAGTACTTC.

The rearrangement links TRBV30 to TRBJ2-1; 9 positions agree with TRBD1. V lost 0 bases and J lost 8; bases outside the gene matches: 2. This CDR3 contains 13 residues. Germline assignment: CDR1 GTSNPN and CDR2 SVGIG (reference sequence). DNA of the CDR3: TGTGCCTGGAGTGTACAGGGGGCGGATGAGCAGTTCTTC. This sequence encodes CAWSVQGADEQFF.

V is TRBV10-3 and J is TRBJ1-1; TRBD1 matches at 7 bases. This CDR3 spans 12 amino acids. J was trimmed by 5 bases and V by 5 bases; bases with no gene match: 2. Germline V gives CDR1 ENHRY, CDR2 SYGVKD. DNA of the CDR3: TGTGCCATCAGTAGACAGGGAACTGAAGCTTTCTTT. Translating it yields CAISRQGTEAFF.

This chain links TRBV5-1 with TRBJ2-1; 11 bases fit TRBD2. CDR1 and CDR2 (germline): SGHRS, YFSETQ. The CDR3 spans 15 residues. V was clipped by 3 bases and J by 6 bases; unmatched bases: 5. The CDR3 spells CASSSLAGVPNEQFF. The CDR3 region has the DNA TGCGCCAGCAGCTCACTAGCGGGGGTCCCCAATGAGCAGTTCTTC.

The CDR3 coding sequence is TGTGCCAGCAGTTCTCCGTACATTCCACCCCTCCACTTT. Protein product: CASSSPYIPPLHF. The chain combines TRBV28 with TRBJ1-6; D is undetermined. The CDR3 runs 13 residues. Germline values: CDR1 MDHEN, CDR2 SYDVKM. Trimming removed 4 bases at V and 11 bases at J, with 12 bases between.

This clone was detected a few times. The V and J genes are TRBV28 and TRBJ1-1; no firm D call. CDR1 and CDR2 from the germline V gene are MDHEN and SYDVKM. The CDR3 is 12 amino acids. The V end was cut by 6 bases, the J end by 5 bases, with 10 bases between. For the CDR3, the DNA is TGTGCCAGCAGCTCCTTGTTGACTGAAGCTTTCTTT. Translated, it gives CASSSLLTEAFF.

J is TRBJ1-1 and V is TRBV11-2; a weak D match, TRBD1 (6 bases). The length of the CDR3 is 13 residues. V gave up 1 base and J gave up 10 bases, with 13 bases separating them. Germline CDR1 SGHAT, CDR2 FQNNGV. As DNA, the CDR3 is TGTGCCAGCAGCTTAGGACAGGCCGGTGGAGCTTTCTTT. This encodes CASSLGQAGGAFF.

The chain employs TRBV7-9 and TRBJ2-3, with 9 nucleotides matching TRBD2. J lost 0 bases, V lost 2 bases, and 9 bases had no gene match. Per the germline V gene, CDR1 is SEHNR and CDR2 is FQNEAQ (reference sequence). The length of the CDR3 is 18 residues. For the CDR3, the DNA is TGTGCCAGCAGCTTAATAGCGGGGGAGAGCTCTAGCACAGATACGCAGTATTTT. Translated: CASSLIAGESSSTDTQYF.

This clone was recorded once. V usage is TRBV11-2 and J usage is TRBJ2-5; 7 bases line up with TRBD1. J was trimmed by 2 bases and V by 5 bases; bases with no gene match: 2. Germline V gene lookup returns CDR1 SGHAT and CDR2 FQNNGV. This CDR3 region has 13 residues. CDR3 amino acids: CASSRGQQETQYF. The DNA for the CDR3 is TGTGCCAGCAGCAGGGGACAGCAAGAGACCCAGTACTTC.

This clone was seen just once. J is TRBJ2-6 and V is TRBV5-6; D gene ambiguous. The CDR3 runs to 17 residues. Germline V gene sequence: CDR1 SGHDT, CDR2 YYEEEE. Trimming stripped 0 bases from V and 2 bases from J, with 12 bases between. The CDR3 loop is CASSLGQVWAGANVLTF. CDR3 in DNA: TGTGCCAGCAGCTTGGGGCAGGTCTGGGCTGGGGCCAACGTCCTGACTTTC.

This clone was seen once. The chain carries TRBV10-1 and TRBJ2-3; 7 bases fit TRBD2. The CDR3 has 20 amino acids. V lost 0 bases, J lost 2 bases, and 17 bases stayed unmatched. Germline V gives CDR1 WNHNN, CDR2 SYGVQD (reference sequence). The CDR3 DNA reads TGCGCCAGCAGTGAGTCAATGGTGCGGGGGTCCCCCTCCTACACAGATACGCAGTATTTT. Translation: CASSESMVRGSPSYTDTQYF.

The J gene is TRBJ1-2, the V gene TRBV15; 7 bases agree with TRBD1. This CDR3 contains 16 residues. Germline V lookup: CDR1 LNHNV, CDR2 YYDKDF (reference sequence). Trimming removed 0 bases from V and 8 bases from J; junction bases left unmatched: 12. The CDR3 sequence: CATSRERRGSQGGYTF. CDR3 nucleotides: TGTGCCACCAGCAGAGAAAGACGCGGATCACAGGGGGGCTACACCTTC.

In this sample, this clone turned up once. The rearrangement uses TRBV13 and TRBJ2-2, with 10 bases matching TRBD1. This CDR3 comprises 17 residues. Germline CDR1 is PRHDT and CDR2 is FYEKMQ (reference sequence). With 5 bases clipped from V and 5 bases from J, the junction kept 11 bases outside the gene matches. The CDR3 DNA is TGTGCCAGCAGCCCCCGGGACAGGGGAGTGGGGACCGGGGAGCTGTTTTTT. Translation: CASSPRDRGVGTGELFF.

The J gene is TRBJ1-2, the V gene TRBV7-2; no clear D gene. Germline CDR1 reads SGHTA; CDR2 reads FQGNSA. V lost 5 bases and J 1 base, leaving 17 bases between the germline ends. The CDR3 extends over 16 amino acids. CDR3 residues: CASSPPSWRGNYGYTF. CDR3 in DNA: TGTGCCAGCAGCCCCCCCTCCTGGCGCGGTAACTATGGCTACACCTTC.

The chain links TRBV11-1 to TRBJ2-6; D gene unclear. Germline lookup yields CDR1 SGHAT and CDR2 FQDESV (reference sequence). Trimming pared 7 bases from V and 2 bases from J, leaving 12 bases between. This CDR3 is 15 amino acids long. Here the CDR3 reads CASNPQKPGANVLTF. The CDR3 DNA follows: TGTGCCAGCAACCCACAAAAACCTGGGGCCAACGTCCTGACTTTC.

The chain combines TRBV7-8 with TRBJ2-7; D is unclear. The CDR3 covers 15 residues. The V gene lost 1 base and the J gene lost 0 bases, with 10 bases spanning the gap. Germline V gene sequence: CDR1 SGHVS, CDR2 FQNEAQ. CDR3 coding DNA: TGTGCCAGCAGCTTAGGAACAGCTTTCTCCTACGAGCAGTACTTC. Translating gives CASSLGTAFSYEQYF.

The chain links TRBV3-1 (or the pseudogene TRBV3-2) to TRBJ1-5; D perhaps matches TRBD1 (6 bases). The CDR3 covers 15 residues. V lost 1 base, J lost 2 bases, and 9 bases lay in between. Germline V lookup: CDR1 LGHDT, CDR2 YNNKEL (reference sequence). CDR3: CASSQGSGGNQPQHF. Here the CDR3 DNA reads TGTGCCAGCAGCCAAGGTTCAGGGGGCAATCAGCCCCAGCATTTT.